The 30 T cell receptor beta chains given below trace back to one sample, sequenced in a study of Ad26.COV2.S vaccination and SARS-CoV-2 variants (dated by TCRdb to the early 2020s). The method was the immunoSEQ multiplex PCR assay. TCRdb obtained this table from immuneACCESS and retained in-frame rearrangements with V and J assigned. These tables miss some clones; where compared with another copy, unresolved V genes account for less than half of the shortfall, and the remainder is unexplained. The sample yields about half a million clones; roughly nine tenths were counted once. The ten largest clones take up approximately 1.7% of the sample. Per the publication, the treatment or condition label means: 19 received Ad26.COV2.S at low or high dose, single or two shots; a few received placebo; per-sample allocation not given. Repertoires of vaccine and placebo recipients were sequenced from samples collected on day 63 after the first injection.

The specimen comprised peripheral blood, sampled in a trial of Ad26.COV2.S vaccine versus placebo. These receptors all come from a person aged 18-60 years who received the Ad26.COV2.S COVID-19 vaccine or a placebo.

The chain is built from TRBV27 and TRBJ2-1, with 8 nucleotides matching TRBD2. V shed 2 bases and J 7 bases; nucleotides not matched to a gene: 7. CDR1 is MNHEY, CDR2 SMNVEV, per germline (reference sequence). The CDR3 loop spans 15 amino acids. The CDR3 is CASSLGSGMGNEQFF. In DNA, the CDR3 is TGTGCCAGCAGTTTAGGTAGCGGGATGGGGAATGAGCAGTTCTTC.

The V call is TRBV30, the J call TRBJ1-5, with D perhaps matching TRBD1 (6 bases). With 1 base removed from V and 0 bases from J, the gap between germline ends came to 22 bases. The CDR3 is 19 residues long. From germline, CDR1 is GTSNPN and CDR2 SVGIG (reference sequence). The CDR3 DNA follows: TGTGCCTGGAGTGGGGTGCGGGGGCAGCCGCCCTATAGCAATCAGCCCCAGCATTTT. Residues: CAWSGVRGQPPYSNQPQHF.

V gene TRBV13 combines with J gene TRBJ1-3, with D perhaps TRBD1 (5 bases). Trimming took off 4 bases at V and 2 bases at J, with 15 bases between the two ends. The CDR3 totals 16 residues. CDR1 is PRHDT and CDR2 is FYEKMQ in the germline V gene (reference sequence). CDR3 coding DNA: TGTGCCAGCAGCTCCGAACCCGCAGGGCCTGGAAACACCATATATTTT. This codes for CASSSEPAGPGNTIYF.

The chain carries TRBV6-5 and TRBJ1-1; possible D gene TRBD1, 6 bases. Trimming took 6 bases from V and 5 from J, leaving 16 bases between them. Germline values: CDR1 MNHEY, CDR2 SVGAGI. There are 14 residues in the CDR3. The CDR3 is CASSQGPRGTEAFF. CDR3 in DNA: TGTGCCAGCAGCCAGGGGCCGCGGGGGACTGAAGCTTTCTTT.

This clone appeared a few times. The rearrangement links TRBV6-5 to TRBJ2-2, with D tentatively TRBD1 (7 bases). Deletions cut 5 bases from V and 6 bases from J, with 16 bases between. The CDR3 covers 15 residues. The germline V gene has CDR1 MNHEY and CDR2 SVGAGI. CDR3 in DNA: TGTGCCAGCAGTCCGACAGGGTCTAGCGCCGGGGAGCTGTTTTTT. Residues: CASSPTGSSAGELFF.

The V and J genes are TRBV14 and TRBJ1-5; D is perhaps TRBD1 (5 bases). Trimming stripped 5 bases from V and 0 bases from J, with 14 bases between. CDR3 length equals 16 residues. Germline values: CDR1 SGHDN, CDR2 FVKESK. CDR3 region: CASSIQGRNSNQPQHF. For the CDR3, the DNA is TGTGCCAGCAGCATCCAGGGAAGAAATAGCAATCAGCCCCAGCATTTT.

The count of this clone is one. V gene TRBV27 combines with J gene TRBJ2-7; possibly TRBD2 for D (5 bases). From germline, CDR1 is MNHEY and CDR2 SMNVEV (reference sequence). CDR3 length equals 15 residues. Trimming cost V 4 bases and J 3 bases, with 16 bases left between them. The chain's CDR3 is CASSSPITRNYEQYF. The CDR3 DNA follows: TGTGCCAGCAGTTCCCCGATAACTAGGAACTACGAGCAGTACTTC.

The chain recombines TRBV7-3 with TRBJ2-1, with D possibly being TRBD1 (5 bases). V dropped 5 bases and J dropped 7 bases, with 12 bases sitting between them. Germline lookup yields CDR1 SGHTA and CDR2 FQGTGA. The CDR3 loop spans 13 amino acids. DNA of the CDR3: TGTGCCAGCAGCCCCGCCCAGGGAAATGAGCAGTTCTTC. Encoded protein: CASSPAQGNEQFF. Using reference TRBV7-3 and TRBJ2-1 for the parts outside the CDR3, the full variable domain is GAGVSQTPSNKVTEKGKYVELRCDPISGHTALYWYRQSLGQGPEFLIYFQGTGAADDSGLPNDRFFAVRPEGSVSTLKIQRTERGDSAVYLCASSPAQGNEQFFGPGTRLTVL.

The chain uses TRBV6-6 and TRBJ2-3, with a tentative D call TRBD2 (6 bases). CDR1 is MNHNY and CDR2 is SVGAGI in the germline V gene (reference sequence). This CDR3 contains 12 residues. The V gene lost 5 bases and the J gene lost 4 bases, with 7 bases spanning the gap. The CDR3: CASSGGSDTQYF. CDR3 nucleotide sequence: TGTGCCAGCAGTGGGGGGTCAGATACGCAGTATTTT.

This sequence joins TRBV4-1 and TRBJ2-1; tentatively, D is TRBD1 (5 bases). The CDR3 consists of 13 residues. V was clipped by 2 bases and J by 5 bases, with 7 bases between them. CDR1 is MGHRA, CDR2 YSYEKL, per germline. The CDR3 loop is CASSQPGHNEQFF. The DNA of the CDR3 is TGCGCCAGCAGCCAACCAGGGCACAATGAGCAGTTCTTC.

A single count supports this clone. The chain uses TRBV30 and TRBJ1-1; no definite D call. Germline V gene sequence: CDR1 GTSNPN, CDR2 SVGIG (reference sequence). Trimming pared 2 bases from V and 11 bases from J, leaving 9 bases between. This CDR3 is 10 amino acids long. DNA for the CDR3: TGTGCCTGGAGTCCAGTCCCTGCTTTCTTT. It translates to CAWSPVPAFF.

This clone was observed once. The genes are TRBV4-3 and TRBJ2-7; D is ambiguous. Germline assignment: CDR1 LGHNA and CDR2 YSLEER. This CDR3 region has 13 residues. Deletions cut 5 bases from V and 1 base from J, with 9 bases between. The CDR3 DNA follows: TGCGCCAGCAGCTCTAGAGTTTCCTACGAGCAGTACTTC. Encoded protein: CASSSRVSYEQYF.

This rearrangement joins TRBV7-9 to TRBJ1-2, with TRBD1 as a possible D gene (6 bases). The V end lost 5 bases, the J end lost 5 bases, and 12 bases lay between the germline ends. Germline values: CDR1 SEHNR, CDR2 FQNEAQ (reference sequence). The CDR3 loop spans 13 amino acids. The CDR3 reads CASSPQGNYGYTF. For the CDR3, the DNA is TGTGCCAGCAGCCCACAGGGAAATTATGGCTACACCTTC. The whole variable domain, filled in from reference TRBV7-9 and TRBJ1-2, reads DTGVSQNPRHKITKRGQNVTFRCDPISEHNRLYWYRQTLGQGPEFLTYFQNEAQLEKSRLLSDRFSAERPKGSFSTLEIQRTEQGDSAMYLCASSPQGNYGYTFGSGTRLTVV.

This clone was detected only once. The chain has TRBV10-3 and TRBJ2-2, with TRBD1 matching 8 bases. The V segment lost 1 base and the J segment 5 bases; nucleotides outside the gene matches: 3. CDR3 length: 15 amino acids. Germline CDR1 ENHRY, CDR2 SYGVKD. The CDR3 is CAISEFQGATGELFF. For the CDR3, the DNA is TGTGCCATCAGTGAGTTCCAGGGGGCAACCGGGGAGCTGTTTTTT.

V is TRBV13 and J is TRBJ2-7; D ambiguous. V lost 2 bases, J lost 2 bases, and 7 bases lay in between. Germline V gives CDR1 PRHDT, CDR2 FYEKMQ (reference sequence). The length of the CDR3 is 13 residues. CDR3 loop: CASSLRPTYEQYF. As DNA, the CDR3 is TGTGCCAGCAGCTTAAGGCCGACCTACGAGCAGTACTTC. Full variable domain (missing parts from reference TRBV13 and TRBJ2-7): AAGVIQSPRHLIKEKRETATLKCYPIPRHDTVYWYQQGPGQDPQFLISFYEKMQSDKGSIPDRFSAQQFSDYHSELNMSSLELGDSALYFCASSLRPTYEQYFGPGTRLTVT.

This chain uses TRBV5-8 with TRBJ1-1; no reliable D call. CDR1 and CDR2 from the germline V gene are SGHTS and YDEGEE. Trimming cost V 1 base and J 1 base, with 8 bases left between them. The CDR3 runs to 14 residues. The CDR3, as DNA: TGTGCCAGCAGCTTGACCAGGCCGAACACTGAAGCTTTCTTT. This translates into CASSLTRPNTEAFF.

V gene TRBV28 combines with J gene TRBJ1-1, with D possibly being TRBD1 (6 bases). Trimming pared 6 bases from V and 8 bases from J, leaving 19 bases between. CDR1 is MDHEN, CDR2 SYDVKM, per germline. The CDR3 totals 14 residues. The CDR3 reads CASSQDSNGREAFF. The CDR3 region has the DNA TGTGCCAGCAGCCAGGACAGCAATGGTAGGGAAGCTTTCTTT.

The V and J genes are TRBV3-1 (or the pseudogene TRBV3-2) and TRBJ2-3; 8 positions agree with TRBD1. V dropped 4 bases and J dropped 4; count of bases not matched to a gene: 7. CDR1 is LGHDT and CDR2 is YNNKEL in the germline V gene (reference sequence). This CDR3 region has 15 residues. CDR3 in amino acids: CASSLRQGSADTQYF. CDR3 DNA: TGTGCCAGCAGCCTCAGACAGGGGAGCGCAGATACGCAGTATTTT.

J is TRBJ2-7 and V is TRBV27; 10 bases are a match to TRBD1. The CDR3 runs 17 residues. Germline V gene sequence: CDR1 MNHEY, CDR2 SMNVEV (reference sequence). The V gene end was trimmed by 6 bases and the J gene end by 5 bases; junction bases not matched to a gene: 16. CDR3 in DNA: TGTGCCAGCAGCCGACTAACCCCCGGGACAGGGGAGAACGAGCAGTACTTC. Its translation: CASSRLTPGTGENEQYF.

The table lists this clone with a few counts. Here the CDR3 reads CASTTPRTMISPLHF. In DNA, the CDR3 is TGTGCCAGCACCACTCCCCGGACCATGATTTCACCCCTCCACTTT. The chain couples TRBV27 to TRBJ1-6; no clear D. Trimming took off 7 bases at V and 9 bases at J, with 19 bases between the two ends. The germline V gene encodes CDR1 MNHEY and CDR2 SMNVEV (reference sequence). The CDR3 consists of 15 residues.

The chain couples TRBV9 to TRBJ1-1; D is unclear. CDR1 SGDLS and CDR2 YYNGEE come from the germline V gene. The CDR3 loop spans 13 amino acids. V gave up 0 bases and J gave up 1 base, with 4 bases separating them. As DNA, the CDR3 is TGTGCCAGCAGCGTAGGCAAGAACACTGAAGCTTTCTTT. The encoded protein is CASSVGKNTEAFF.

About this clone itself: This sample includes further DNA sequences coding for the same CDR3. This rearrangement joins TRBV9 to TRBJ1-1; the D is unclear. Germline-derived CDR1 and CDR2 are SGDLS and YYNGEE. This CDR3 has 13 amino acids. Trimming removed 0 bases at V and 0 bases at J, with 3 bases between. The CDR3, as DNA: TGTGCCAGCAGCGTAGCCTTGAACACTGAAGCTTTCTTT. Protein product: CASSVALNTEAFF.

Worth noting for this clone: Additional DNA sequences in this sample encode the identical CDR3. The chain joins TRBV6-6 to TRBJ2-7, with D unresolved. The germline V gene has CDR1 MNHNY and CDR2 SVGAGI (reference sequence). Between the trimmed V and J ends, which lost 0 bases and 3 bases, there was a span of 6 bases. This CDR3 region has 13 residues. CDR3 region: CASSYSGNYEQYF. The CDR3 DNA reads TGTGCCAGCAGTTACTCGGGGAACTACGAGCAGTACTTC.

V is TRBV7-8 and J is TRBJ2-1; D is possibly TRBD2 (5 bases). V lost 5 bases and J 0 bases, leaving 8 bases between the germline ends. There are 14 residues in the CDR3. Germline V CDR1 and CDR2: SGHVS, FQNEAQ. CDR3 in amino acids: CASSHGLSYNEQFF. The CDR3 nucleotides read TGTGCCAGCAGCCATGGACTCTCCTACAATGAGCAGTTCTTC.

This clone was counted a single time. This rearrangement joins TRBV7-2 to TRBJ1-5, with 8 bases lining up with TRBD1. The ends lost 4 bases at V and 7 bases at J; junction bases unmatched: 9. CDR1 is SGHTA, CDR2 FQGNSA, per germline. The CDR3 loop spans 15 amino acids. The CDR3 sequence: CASSYGQGGTQPQHF. The CDR3 coding sequence is TGTGCCAGCAGCTACGGACAGGGAGGTACACAGCCCCAGCATTTT.

This clone was detected once. This sequence joins TRBV23-1 and TRBJ2-7; tentatively, D is TRBD1 (6 bases). TRBV23-1 is labeled an ORF, and its function is uncertain. Trimming left V 2 bases short and J 1 base short, with 15 bases between. CDR3 length: 16 residues. This CDR3 reads CASSQKDRHPSYEQYF. The DNA for the CDR3 is TGCGCCAGCAGTCAAAAAGACAGGCACCCATCCTACGAGCAGTACTTC.

The rearrangement joins TRBV7-9 to TRBJ1-5, with D possibly TRBD1 on 6 matching bases. V dropped 9 bases and J dropped 4 bases, with 13 bases sitting between them. CDR3 length equals 13 residues. Germline-derived CDR1 and CDR2 are SEHNR and FQNEAQ (reference sequence). In nucleotides, the CDR3 is TGTGCCAGTAGCAGGGGACCGAATCAGCCCCAGCATTTT. Its protein is CASSRGPNQPQHF.

The genes are TRBV5-4 and TRBJ1-1, with D unclear. Deletions cut 0 bases from V and 0 bases from J, with 9 bases between. CDR3 length: 15 amino acids. Germline V gene data show CDR1 as SGHNT and CDR2 as YYREEE (reference sequence). CDR3 protein: CASSLGIRMNTEAFF. The CDR3, as DNA: TGTGCCAGCAGCTTGGGTATCAGAATGAACACTGAAGCTTTCTTT.

J is TRBJ2-1 and V is TRBV2; D unclear. Germline assignment: CDR1 SNHLY and CDR2 FYNNEI. The CDR3 has 16 residues. V gave up 2 bases and J gave up 5 bases, with 16 bases separating them. The CDR3 region is CASSEFGTYFHNEQFF. In nucleotides, the CDR3 is TGTGCCAGCAGTGAATTCGGCACTTACTTTCACAATGAGCAGTTCTTC.

The chain uses TRBV27 and TRBJ1-1; D gene ambiguous. Germline V gene data show CDR1 as MNHEY and CDR2 as SMNVEV (reference sequence). V shed 4 bases and J shed 1 base, with 10 bases lying between them. The CDR3 spans 14 residues. For the CDR3, the DNA is TGTGCCAGCAGTTATGGGAGAAAGAACACTGAAGCTTTCTTT. Translated, it gives CASSYGRKNTEAFF.